This TCR beta chain was recovered during a study of blood T cell repertoires in COVID-19. The ends were cut back, 7 bases at V and 2 bases at J, with 9 bases in the middle. CDR1 is SGHKS and CDR2 is YYEKEE in the germline V gene (reference sequence). CDR3 length: 12 residues. Produced via immunoSEQ multiplex PCR; TCRdb's table is partial and in-frame only. The data hold around 200,000 clones, with 87% observed a single time. This clone came up once. The source of this sequence is a young woman who had recovered from COVID-19. The chain recombines TRBV5-5 with TRBJ1-1; D unresolved. The sample was peripheral blood. The CDR3 region is CASHLSNTEAFF. The CDR3 nucleotides read TGTGCCAGCCACTTATCTAACACTGAAGCTTTCTTT.